What follows are 2 T cell receptor beta chains derived from one specimen sequenced in a study of blood T cell repertoires in COVID-19. The protocol was immunoSEQ multiplex PCR, while the TCRdb copy is restricted to in-frame clones and leaves out a portion. The sample includes some 150,000 clones, more than 85% of them seen just once. Sequencing used peripheral blood. These receptors came from a woman in her 70s with acute or convalescent COVID-19.

The chain employs TRBV28 and TRBJ1-1, with TRBD1 matching 10 bases. Unmatched junction bases numbered 10, after V lost 7 bases and J lost 5 bases. Germline CDR1 and CDR2: MDHEN and SYDVKM. The CDR3 sequence is 15 residues long. The CDR3 loop is CASTLAGTGVTEAFF. The DNA for the CDR3 is TGTGCCAGCACCTTAGCCGGGACAGGGGTAACTGAAGCTTTCTTT.

The chain links TRBV6-1 to TRBJ1-1; 8 bases match TRBD1. Germline-derived CDR1 and CDR2 are MNHNS and SASEGT. The CDR3 has 14 residues. With 3 bases clipped from V and 11 bases from J, the junction kept 11 bases outside the gene matches. The CDR3 DNA is TGTGCCAGCAGTGAGGACAGGGAGACCTTGGGGGCTTTCTTT. Amino acid sequence: CASSEDRETLGAFF.